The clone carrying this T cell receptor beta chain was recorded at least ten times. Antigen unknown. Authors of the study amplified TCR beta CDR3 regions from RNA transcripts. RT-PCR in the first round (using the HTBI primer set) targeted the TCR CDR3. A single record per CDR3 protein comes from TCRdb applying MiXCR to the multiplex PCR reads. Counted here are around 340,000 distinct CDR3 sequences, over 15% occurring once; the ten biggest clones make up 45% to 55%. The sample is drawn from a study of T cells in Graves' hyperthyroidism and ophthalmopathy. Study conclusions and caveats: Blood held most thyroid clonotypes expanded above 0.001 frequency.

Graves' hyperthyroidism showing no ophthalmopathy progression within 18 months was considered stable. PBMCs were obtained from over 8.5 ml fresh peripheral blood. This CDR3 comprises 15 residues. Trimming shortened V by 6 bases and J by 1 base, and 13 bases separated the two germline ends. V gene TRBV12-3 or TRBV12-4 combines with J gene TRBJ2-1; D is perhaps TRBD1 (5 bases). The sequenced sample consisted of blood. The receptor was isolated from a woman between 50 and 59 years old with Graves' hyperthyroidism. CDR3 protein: CASREQEGSYNEQFF. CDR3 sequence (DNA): TGTGCCAGCAGGGAACAGGAAGGGTCCTACAATGAGCAGTTCTTC.